Listed below are T cell receptor beta chains from one sample, sequenced in a study of CD4 and CD8 cells across lung adenocarcinoma regions. Via MiXCR, TCRdb re-called the PCR reads, giving one row per CDR3 protein. The sample carries about 19,000 distinct CDR3 sequences, approximately 50% recorded once. Sequencing input: CD8+ T cells from the margin of a lung tumor. These receptors were collected from a male donor with lung adenocarcinoma. The CD4 and CD8 labels of this study may be unreliable. Both conserved end residues are part of each CDR3. Each record gives: D gene, V gene, J gene, clone size, CDR3 protein, CDR3 DNA. A D gene is named only where the DNA matches it firmly. The listing skips clone size in some rows; elsewhere it reads once, few, many or a size class.

>-|TRBV6-1|TRBJ2-3|many
CASRPLGADTQYF
TGTGCCAGCAGACCCCTGGGGGCAGATACGCAGTATTTT
>-|TRBV6-1|TRBJ2-3|-
CASSLGGIGADTQYF
TGTGCCAGCAGCTTGGGCGGGATTGGTGCAGATACGCAGTATTTT
>-|TRBV5-3|TRBJ2-2|-
CARRLKEHRGAVF
TGTGCCAGAAGATTAAAAGAACACCGGGGAGCTGTTTTT
>TRBD1|TRBV10-2|TRBJ1-1|-
CASSEVRQGAWEAFF
TGCGCCAGCAGTGAGGTCCGTCAGGGGGCCTGGGAAGCTTTCTTT
>-|TRBV11-2|TRBJ2-7|once
CASSPTGRVQYF
TGTGCCAGCAGCCCCACGGGCAGGGTGCAGTACTTC
>-|TRBV10-2|TRBJ2-6|-
CASSPVSRSGANVLTF
TGCGCCAGCAGTCCGGTCAGTAGGTCGGGGGCCAACGTCCTGACTTTC
>-|TRBV6-1|TRBJ2-2|few
CASSEVPFDGELFF
TGTGCCAGCAGTGAAGTTCCGTTTGACGGGGAGCTGTTTTTT
>TRBD2|TRBV5-1|TRBJ2-1|few
CASSLDPGGSYNEQFF
TGCGCCAGCAGCTTGGATCCGGGAGGATCCTACAATGAGCAGTTCTTC
>TRBD2|TRBV6-5|TRBJ2-1|large
CASSYRTSGFHEQFF
TGTGCCAGCAGTTACAGGACTAGCGGATTTCATGAGCAGTTCTTC
>TRBD2|TRBV6-1|TRBJ2-7|-
CASSRAGGNYEQYF
TGTGCCAGCAGCCGAGCGGGAGGGAACTACGAGCAGTACTTC
>TRBD1|TRBV28|TRBJ2-5|-
CASSPLPGQGGETQYF
TGTGCCAGCAGCCCTCTCCCGGGACAGGGGGGGGAGACCCAGTACTTC
>TRBD2|TRBV10-2|TRBJ2-1|-
CASSETSSGSSYNEQFF
TGCGCCAGCAGTGAAACGTCTAGCGGGAGCTCCTACAATGAGCAGTTCTTC
>TRBD1|TRBV6-5|TRBJ1-2|many
CASSYSRQGGGYTF
TGTGCCAGCAGTTACTCTCGACAGGGGGGTGGCTACACCTTC
>TRBD2|TRBV15|TRBJ2-1|-
CATSREGLAGVEQFF
TGTGCCACCAGCAGAGAGGGACTAGCGGGAGTTGAGCAGTTCTTC
>TRBD2|TRBV6-1|TRBJ2-7|few
CASRGGIQTYEQYF
TGTGCCAGCAGGGGAGGGATCCAGACCTACGAGCAGTACTTC
>-|TRBV6-1|TRBJ1-5|-
CASRQVNNQPQHF
TGTGCCAGCAGACAGGTGAACAATCAGCCCCAGCATTTT
>TRBD2|TRBV6-1|TRBJ2-3|-
CASRAGVANIQYF
TGTGCCAGCAGAGCGGGAGTCGCAAACATTCAGTATTTC
>-|TRBV10-3|TRBJ2-3|few
CAISELTGPSHTQYF
TGTGCCATCAGTGAACTGACAGGACCCTCTCATACGCAGTATTTT
>TRBD2|TRBV27|TRBJ2-5|few
CASSSPSRAGEQETQYF
TGTGCCAGCAGCTCGCCTTCTCGGGCGGGGGAGCAAGAGACCCAGTACTTC
>-|TRBV30|TRBJ2-1|-
CAWSNLGLGQFF
TGTGCCTGGAGTAATTTGGGGCTCGGGCAGTTCTTC
>TRBD1|TRBV7-2|TRBJ1-2|few
CASSESPGQGYGYTF
TGTGCCAGCAGCGAGTCCCCGGGACAGGGCTATGGCTACACCTTC
>-|TRBV27|TRBJ1-2|-
CASSLSISGGYGYTF
TGTGCCAGCAGTTTATCGATTTCGGGGGGCTATGGCTACACCTTC
>TRBD1|TRBV10-3|TRBJ2-3|-
CAIKGQAVGTDAQYF
TGTGCCATTAAGGGACAGGCTGTAGGCACAGATGCGCAGTATTTT
>-|TRBV4-1|TRBJ2-3|-
CASRGMGGRGPDTQYF
TGCGCCAGCAGGGGGATGGGGGGCCGAGGCCCAGATACGCAGTATTTC
>-|TRBV6-5|TRBJ2-1|large
CASSFDPYNEQFF
TGTGCCAGCAGTTTTGATCCCTACAATGAGCAGTTCTTC
>-|TRBV10-1|TRBJ2-6|medium-sized
CASKTRQPSTSGANVLTF
TGCGCCAGCAAAACCAGACAGCCCAGTACCTCTGGGGCCAACGTCCTGACTTTC
>TRBD1|TRBV4-1|TRBJ2-5|-
CARGQGGVDQDTQYF
TGCGCCAGGGGCCAAGGGGGCGTGGACCAAGATACCCAGTATTTC
>TRBD2|TRBV6-1|TRBJ2-7|many
CASRVAVAGGPYEQYF
TGTGCCAGCAGGGTCGCGGTAGCGGGAGGACCCTACGAGCAGTACTTC
>-|TRBV6-1|TRBJ2-2|-
CASSEAPGADTLFF
TGTGCCAGCAGTGAAGCCCCGGGTGCCGATACGCTGTTTTTT
>-|TRBV27|TRBJ1-4|many
CASMRSPNEKLFF
TGTGCCAGCATGAGGTCCCCTAATGAAAAACTGTTTTTT
>-|TRBV7-6|TRBJ2-1|once
CASSSPQGATYNEQFF
TGTGCCAGCAGCTCTCCACAGGGTGCGACCTACAATGAGCAGTTCTTC
>TRBD1|TRBV7-2|TRBJ1-6|-
CASSLGTGGYSPLHF
TGTGCCAGCAGCTTAGGGACAGGGGGATATTCACCCCTCCACTTT
>-|TRBV19|TRBJ2-2|-
CASKGRVTGELFF
TGTGCCAGTAAAGGCCGGGTCACCGGGGAGCTGTTTTTT
>TRBD2|TRBV27|TRBJ2-4|-
CASSSGGLAGAGIQYF
TGTGCCAGCAGTTCCGGGGGACTAGCGGGAGCGGGCATTCAGTACTTC
>-|TRBV10-1|TRBJ2-3|many
CASSEAGSTAGTDTQYF
TGCGCCAGCAGTGAGGCCGGGTCCACGGCGGGCACAGATACGCAGTATTTT
>TRBD1|TRBV6-5|TRBJ2-1|-
CASSYSGGVGETQFF
TGTGCCAGCAGTTATTCAGGGGGCGTGGGAGAGACCCAGTTCTTC
>-|TRBV7-2|TRBJ2-7|-
CASSLVRGGLGRSYEQYF
TGTGCCAGCAGCTTAGTCCGGGGCGGGCTTGGCCGCTCCTACGAGCAGTACTTC
>TRBD2|TRBV10-2|TRBJ2-2|-
CASSESGTSGLIGGGELFF
TGCGCCAGCAGTGAGTCCGGGACTAGCGGGCTCATCGGGGGCGGGGAGCTGTTTTTT
>-|TRBV6-2/TRBV6-3|TRBJ2-3|-
CASREIGGDETETQYF
TGTGCCAGCAGGGAGATAGGGGGGGATGAAACAGAGACGCAGTATTTT
>-|TRBV11-2|TRBJ2-5|many
CASSLRVETQYF
TGTGCCAGCAGCTTGAGGGTCGAGACCCAGTACTTC
>-|TRBV25-1|TRBJ2-3|-
CASSERGSSSTDTQYF
TGTGCCAGCAGTGAACGGGGTTCTTCTAGCACAGATACGCAGTATTTT
>-|TRBV3-1|TRBJ2-3|few
CASSQLADTQYF
TGTGCCAGCAGCCAGCTAGCAGATACGCAGTATTTT
>-|TRBV27|TRBJ2-5|-
CASSYLGRRETQYF
TGTGCCAGCAGTTATCTGGGTAGGAGAGAGACCCAGTACTTC
>-|TRBV27|TRBJ2-3|medium-sized
CATTSTSPDTQYF
TGTGCCACCACCTCGACTTCACCAGATACGCAGTATTTT
>TRBD1|TRBV24-1|TRBJ2-1|-
CATSDPPLTGSNEQFF
TGTGCCACCAGTGACCCTCCATTGACAGGGTCAAATGAGCAGTTCTTC
>TRBD1|TRBV6-1|TRBJ2-1|few
CASSEAGTDYNEQFF
TGTGCCAGCAGTGAAGCGGGGACAGATTACAATGAGCAGTTCTTC
>-|TRBV27|TRBJ1-1|few
CASSLRDGNTEAFF
TGTGCCAGCAGTTTGAGGGATGGGAACACTGAAGCTTTCTTT
>-|TRBV5-1|TRBJ1-1|-
CASSLETEAFF
TGCGCCAGCAGCTTGGAAACTGAAGCTTTCTTT
>-|TRBV10-3|TRBJ2-5|few
CATSSRDTGLQETQYF
TGTGCCACCAGCTCCCGGGACACAGGTCTCCAAGAGACCCAGTACTTC
>TRBD2|TRBV4-1|TRBJ2-5|-
CANSQDPGTGGETQYF
TGCGCCAACAGCCAAGATCCGGGTACGGGGGGGGAGACCCAGTACTTC
>TRBD1|TRBV6-5|TRBJ2-1|-
CASSNRGQLYNEQFF
TGTGCCAGCAGTAACCGGGGACAGCTCTACAATGAGCAGTTCTTC
>-|TRBV6-1|TRBJ2-1|-
CASSETGCRGTKELFF
TGTGCCAGCAGTGAAACGGGCTGTAGGGGGACCAAGGAGCTGTTTTTC
>-|TRBV12-3/TRBV12-4|TRBJ2-5|few
CASSLAQKETQYF
TGTGCCAGCAGTTTAGCTCAGAAAGAGACCCAGTACTTC
>-|TRBV27|TRBJ2-5|-
CARGLGGGAQDTQYF
TGTGCCAGGGGCCTCGGGGGTGGTGCCCAAGACACCCAGTACTTC
>-|TRBV6-2/TRBV6-3|TRBJ2-3|many
CASSLFSGVDTQYF
TGTGCCAGCAGTCTCTTCTCGGGAGTTGATACGCAGTATTTT